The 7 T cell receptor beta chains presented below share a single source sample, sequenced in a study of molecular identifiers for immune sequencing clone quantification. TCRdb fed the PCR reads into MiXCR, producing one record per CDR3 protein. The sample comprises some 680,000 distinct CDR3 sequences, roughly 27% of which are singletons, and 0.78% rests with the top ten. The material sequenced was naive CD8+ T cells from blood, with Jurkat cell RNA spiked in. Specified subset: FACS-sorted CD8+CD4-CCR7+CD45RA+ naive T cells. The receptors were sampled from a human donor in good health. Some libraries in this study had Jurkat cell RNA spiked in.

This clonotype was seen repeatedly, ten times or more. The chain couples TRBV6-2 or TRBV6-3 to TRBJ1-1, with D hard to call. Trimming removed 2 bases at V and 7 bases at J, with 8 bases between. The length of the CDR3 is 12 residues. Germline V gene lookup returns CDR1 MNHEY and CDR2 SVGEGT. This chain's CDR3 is CASSYGPIEAFF. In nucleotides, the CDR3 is TGTGCCAGCAGTTACGGTCCCATTGAAGCTTTCTTT.

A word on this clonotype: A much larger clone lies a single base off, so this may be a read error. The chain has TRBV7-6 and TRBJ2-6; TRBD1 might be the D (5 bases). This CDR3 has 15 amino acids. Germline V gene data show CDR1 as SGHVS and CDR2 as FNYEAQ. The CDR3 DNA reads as TGTGCCAGCAGCTTATATCAGACTGGGGCCAACGTCCTGGCTTTC. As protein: CASSLYQTGANVLAF.

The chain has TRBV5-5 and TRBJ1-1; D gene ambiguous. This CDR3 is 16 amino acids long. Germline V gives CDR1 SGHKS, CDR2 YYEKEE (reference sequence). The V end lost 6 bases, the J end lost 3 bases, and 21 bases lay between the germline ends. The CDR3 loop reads CASTIKAAGGHTEAFF. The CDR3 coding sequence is TGTGCCAGCACCATTAAGGCGGCAGGAGGCCACACTGAAGCTTTCTTT.

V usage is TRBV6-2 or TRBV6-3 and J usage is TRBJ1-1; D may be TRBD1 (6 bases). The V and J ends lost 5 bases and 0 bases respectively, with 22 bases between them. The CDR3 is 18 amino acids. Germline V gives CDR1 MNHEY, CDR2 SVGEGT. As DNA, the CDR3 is TGTGCCAGCAGTATCAACTTTGGACAGACGACCATGAACACTGAAGCTTTCTTT. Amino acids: CASSINFGQTTMNTEAFF.

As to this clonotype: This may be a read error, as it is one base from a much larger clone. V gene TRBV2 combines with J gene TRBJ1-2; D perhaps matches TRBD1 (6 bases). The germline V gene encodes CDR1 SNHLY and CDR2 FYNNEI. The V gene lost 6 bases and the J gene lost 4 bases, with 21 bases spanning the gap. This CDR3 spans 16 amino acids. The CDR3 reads CASRTALSRTVYGYTF. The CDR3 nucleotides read TGTGCCAGCAGAACTGCCCTGAGCCGGACAGTCTATGGCTACACCTTC.

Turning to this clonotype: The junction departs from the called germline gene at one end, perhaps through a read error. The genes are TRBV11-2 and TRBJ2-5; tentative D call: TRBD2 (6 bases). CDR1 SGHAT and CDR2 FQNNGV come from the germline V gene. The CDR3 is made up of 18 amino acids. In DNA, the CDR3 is TGTGCCAGCGGCTTAGATAAGTTCACCGGGAGCATGGAGGAGACCCAGTACTTC. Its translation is CASGLDKFTGSMEETQYF.

The DNA of the CDR3 is TGCGCCAGCAGCCCAGGTCCAAGCGGGAACTACAATGAGCAGTTCTTC. Its translation: CASSPGPSGNYNEQFF. The chain recombines TRBV4-1 with TRBJ2-1; 7 bases line up with TRBD2. Looked up from germline, CDR1 is MGHRA and CDR2 is YSYEKL. The CDR3 has 16 amino acids. V was clipped by 4 bases and J by 3 bases; unmatched bases: 9.